This T cell receptor beta chain stems from a study of cytomegalovirus exposure and HLA in healthy donors. Study-wide findings and caveats: Testing in vitro showed three CMV-associated chains specific for CMV antigens.

The CDR3 has 17 residues. CDR1 is SGHDN, CDR2 FVKESK, per germline. V lost 4 bases and J lost 3; bases outside the gene matches: 11. Comments on this clone: Its antigen is unknown.

The primer mix had 60 Vbeta and 13 Jbeta primers. The repertoire was sequenced with immunoSEQ multiplex PCR; TCRdb's copy has only in-frame clones and lacks some. The profile shows under 200,000 clones, about 83% of them singletons. This sequence was found in a man in his forties in good health and CMV-seropositive. The V gene is TRBV14, the J gene TRBJ2-1; 8 bases line up with TRBD2. Sequencing was carried out using PBMCs. In DNA, the CDR3 is TGTGCCAGCAGCCCCCTTATATCTAGCGGGCTCTACAATGAGCAGTTCTTC. Its translation is CASSPLISSGLYNEQFF. The variable domain in full, completed from reference TRBV14 and TRBJ2-1, reads EAGVTQFPSHSVIEKGQTVTLRCDPISGHDNLYWYRRVMGKEIKFLLHFVKESKQDESGMPNNRFLAERTGGTYSTLKVQPAELEDSGVYFCASSPLISSGLYNEQFFGPGTRLTVL.